A single sample is the source of the 26 T cell receptor beta chains below, sequenced in a study of blood T cells in healthy people across ages. Sample-barcoded 5' priming and a J-beta primer mix drove a second PCR of about 6 to 12 cycles. TCRdb independently ran MiXCR on the 5' RACE reads; one entry per CDR3 protein. This repertoire shows 850,000 to 1,000,000 distinct CDR3 sequences, approximately 50% found once; its top ten account for about 22%. The sample was blood. The receptor source for this set is a woman aged 60-75 years in good health.

As DNA, the CDR3 is TGTGCCAGCAGTGACAGGGGGAGGACCGGGGAGCTGTTTTTT. It translates to CASSDRGRTGELFF. This sequence joins TRBV6-4 and TRBJ2-2; D is perhaps TRBD1 or TRBD2 (6 bases each). The length of the CDR3 is 14 residues. The V end lost 2 bases, the J end lost 5 bases, and 9 bases lay between the germline ends. From germline, CDR1 is MRHNA and CDR2 SNTAGT.

The rearrangement uses TRBV28 and TRBJ1-5; D is unresolved. The germline V gene encodes CDR1 MDHEN and CDR2 SYDVKM. V dropped 8 bases and J dropped 3 bases, with 11 bases sitting between them. This CDR3 is built from 13 residues. The CDR3 DNA follows: TGTGCCAGCGGGAGCAGTTTCAATCAGCCCCAGCATTTT. It specifies CASGSSFNQPQHF.

This chain connects TRBV20-1 to TRBJ2-3; 8 bases match TRBD1. This CDR3 has 16 amino acids. CDR1 and CDR2 (germline): DFQATT, SNEGSKA (reference sequence). Trimming took 3 bases from V and 4 from J; bases not matched to a gene: 12. The CDR3 spells CSASERGQGAPDTQYF. CDR3 bases: TGCAGTGCTAGCGAACGGGGCCAGGGGGCCCCAGATACGCAGTATTTT.

This clonotype was detected only a few times. This chain connects TRBV12-5 to TRBJ2-5; D unresolved. Trimming shortened V by 5 bases and J by 2 bases, and 9 bases separated the two germline ends. CDR3 size: 13 residues. Germline V gene data show CDR1 as LGHNT and CDR2 as FRNRAP. The chain's CDR3 is CASGKDPQETQYF. CDR3 nucleotides: TGTGCTAGTGGTAAAGACCCTCAAGAGACCCAGTACTTC.

This clonotype has a single count. One junction end disagrees with the germline gene, perhaps due to a read error. This chain joins TRBV4-1 and TRBJ1-5; D gene uncertain. The CDR3 loop spans 16 amino acids. Germline loops: CDR1 MGHRA, CDR2 YSYEKL. The CDR3 DNA follows: TGCGCCAGCAGCCAGGAGGGCCCTGCCCGCAACCAGCCCCAGCATTTT. Encoded protein: CASSQEGPARNQPQHF.

This clonotype was counted only a few times. V is TRBV4-1 and J is TRBJ2-7; TRBD2 might be the D (6 bases). The CDR3 has 17 amino acids. Germline V CDR1 and CDR2: MGHRA, YSYEKL. V dropped 0 bases and J dropped 3 bases, with 18 bases sitting between them. CDR3 region: CASSQDIAEITYYEQYF. The CDR3 DNA reads as TGCGCCAGCAGCCAAGATATAGCGGAGATAACCTACTACGAGCAGTACTTC.

The J gene is TRBJ2-3, the V gene TRBV3-1; perhaps TRBD2 as D (6 bases). With 2 bases removed from V and 5 bases from J, the gap between germline ends came to 14 bases. Germline V gene sequence: CDR1 LGHDT, CDR2 YNNKEL (reference sequence). The CDR3 is made up of 15 amino acids. The CDR3 bases are TGTGCCAGCAGCCAATTTGGCGGGATGGGAGATACGCAGTATTTT. The encoded protein is CASSQFGGMGDTQYF.

This clonotype was seen a handful of times. The chain uses TRBV5-1 and TRBJ2-1; perhaps TRBD2 as D (6 bases). CDR1 is SGHRS, CDR2 YFSETQ, per germline. The CDR3 spans 15 residues. V gave up 4 bases and J gave up 5 bases, with 16 bases separating them. The CDR3 coding sequence is TGCGCCAGCAGCGCTCTAGCGATGGGGCACAATGAGCAGTTCTTC. Translating it yields CASSALAMGHNEQFF. The full variable domain, its missing parts supplied by reference TRBV5-1 and TRBJ2-1, is KAGVTQTPRYLIKTRGQQVTLSCSPISGHRSVSWYQQTPGQGLQFLFEYFSETQRNKGNFPGRFSGRQFSNSRSEMNVSTLELGDSALYLCASSALAMGHNEQFFGPGTRLTVL.

The chain combines TRBV7-9 with TRBJ2-7; no definite D call. Germline V gives CDR1 SEHNR, CDR2 FQNEAQ (reference sequence). V was cut by 1 base and J by 2 bases, with 6 bases left in between. This CDR3 contains 13 residues. CDR3 bases: TGTGCCAGCAGCTTAGAGTCAGCCTACGAGCAGTACTTC. Its translation: CASSLESAYEQYF.

The chain joins TRBV4-1 to TRBJ2-1, with D perhaps TRBD2 (6 bases). The CDR3 spans 14 residues. Germline CDR1 and CDR2: MGHRA and YSYEKL. Trimming took off 4 bases at V and 5 bases at J, with 12 bases between the two ends. The CDR3 reads CASSPRGRNNEQFF. DNA of the CDR3: TGCGCCAGCAGCCCGCGGGGCAGGAACAATGAGCAGTTCTTC.

This clonotype came up a few times. The chain is built from TRBV28 and TRBJ2-7, with D perhaps matching TRBD2 (5 bases). The germline CDR1 and CDR2 sequences are MDHEN and SYDVKM. Trimming pared 6 bases from V and 5 bases from J, leaving 17 bases between. The CDR3 contains 14 residues. The CDR3 sequence is CASSPGKRYHEQYF. The CDR3 nucleotides are TGTGCCAGCAGCCCCGGGAAGCGGTACCACGAGCAGTACTTC.

The chain uses TRBV20-1 and TRBJ2-7; TRBD1 agrees at 7 bases. Germline V lookup: CDR1 DFQATT, CDR2 SNEGSKA (reference sequence). The CDR3 loop spans 15 amino acids. J was trimmed by 0 bases and V by 0 bases; bases with no gene match: 5. The CDR3 reads CSARDAGGHSYEQYF. The CDR3 coding sequence is TGCAGTGCTAGAGATGCAGGGGGACACTCCTACGAGCAGTACTTC.

The V and J genes are TRBV28 and TRBJ2-2; D perhaps matches TRBD1 (5 bases). Germline values: CDR1 MDHEN, CDR2 SYDVKM. V was cut by 3 bases and J by 2 bases, with 10 bases left in between. The CDR3 consists of 15 residues. CDR3 protein: CASSFTDTNTGELFF. The CDR3 DNA reads TGTGCCAGCAGTTTCACGGACACAAACACCGGGGAGCTGTTTTTT.

This clonotype was found once. The chain employs TRBV12-3 or TRBV12-4 and TRBJ2-1; D tentatively reads TRBD1 or TRBD2 (6 bases each). V lost 5 bases and J 13 bases, leaving 18 bases between the germline ends. This CDR3 comprises 13 residues. The CDR3 sequence is CASSPWGATGQFF. The DNA of the CDR3 is TGTGCCAGCAGTCCTTGGGGGGCGACAGGCCAGTTCTTC.

The chain employs TRBV7-8 and TRBJ2-3; D gene unclear. V was clipped by 4 bases and J by 0 bases, with 11 bases between them. From germline, CDR1 is SGHVS and CDR2 FQNEAQ. The CDR3 sequence is 15 residues long. Written as DNA, the CDR3 is TGTGCCAGCAGCTCCTCCCGATTTAGCACAGATACGCAGTATTTT. It yields the protein CASSSSRFSTDTQYF.

This clonotype came up once. A single base separates this from a much larger clone, so it may be a read error. The CDR3 bases are TGTGCCAGCACCCCAACCCGGGAGGCTCCTCAGTACTTC. Protein product: CASTPTREAPQYF. This chain connects TRBV11-1 to TRBJ2-7; TRBD2 agrees at 7 bases. Germline V gives CDR1 SGHAT, CDR2 FQDESV (reference sequence). This CDR3 is built from 13 residues. V dropped 7 bases and J dropped 10; count of bases not matched to a gene: 13. The full variable domain, in which reference TRBV11-1 and TRBJ2-7 provide the parts outside the CDR3, is EAEVAQSPRYKITEKSQAVAFWCDPISGHATLYWYRQILGQGPELLVQFQDESVVDDSQLPKDRFSAERLKGVDSTLKIQPAELGDSAMYLCASTPTREAPQYFGPGTRLTVT.

The rearrangement uses TRBV6-1 and TRBJ2-1, with 10 bases aligning to TRBD2. V was clipped by 2 bases and J by 4 bases; unmatched bases: 5. CDR1 and CDR2 (germline): MNHNS, SASEGT. CDR3 length equals 16 residues. The DNA of the CDR3 is TGTGCCAGCAGTGAATATCGGACTAGCGGATACAATGAGCAGTTCTTC. Protein sequence: CASSEYRTSGYNEQFF.

The chain is built from TRBV4-1 and TRBJ1-4; tentative D call: TRBD1 (6 bases). The CDR3 sequence is 17 residues long. Trimming pared 3 bases from V and 3 bases from J, leaving 17 bases between. The germline CDR1 and CDR2 sequences are MGHRA and YSYEKL. The CDR3 nucleotides read TGCGCCAGCAGCCAGGGACACCAAGGGTCAGCTAATGAAAAACTGTTTTTT. Protein: CASSQGHQGSANEKLFF.

The chain has TRBV2 and TRBJ2-1, with D possibly TRBD1 on 6 matching bases. The germline gives CDR1 SNHLY, CDR2 FYNNEI. V gave up 6 bases and J gave up 7 bases, with 16 bases separating them. The length of the CDR3 is 14 residues. CDR3 DNA: TGTGCCAGCAGGGGTGCGGACAGCCTAAATGAGCAGTTCTTC. Its protein product is CASRGADSLNEQFF.

This clonotype has more than one count but fewer than ten. The chain combines TRBV18 with TRBJ2-7; no definite D call. The CDR3 loop spans 15 amino acids. V was clipped by 0 bases and J by 1 base, with 10 bases between them. CDR1 and CDR2 from the germline V gene are KGHSH and LQKENI. The CDR3 DNA sequence: TGTGCCAGCTCACCACCAGGACGAACTTCCTACGAGCAGTACTTC. Protein: CASSPPGRTSYEQYF. The entire variable domain, with the rest obtained from reference TRBV18 and TRBJ2-7, is as follows: NAGVMQNPRHLVRRRGQEARLRCSPMKGHSHVYWYRQLPEEGLKFMVYLQKENIIDESGMPKERFSAEFPKEGPSILRIQQVVRGDSAAYFCASSPPGRTSYEQYFGPGTRLTVT.

This chain connects TRBV4-3 to TRBJ2-3; D tentatively reads TRBD1 or TRBD2 (5 bases each). V shed 3 bases and J shed 5 bases, with 21 bases lying between them. CDR3 length: 17 amino acids. The V gene's germline CDR1 is LGHNA and CDR2 YSLEER. The CDR3 bases are TGCGCCAGCAGCCAGTACCCCGGGACGCCTGAACAAGATACGCAGTATTTT. Encoded protein: CASSQYPGTPEQDTQYF.

CDR3 protein: CASRPPGQGTGELFF. The DNA for the CDR3 is TGTGCCAGCAGACCACCGGGACAGGGAACCGGGGAGCTGTTTTTT. The gene calls are TRBV28 and TRBJ2-2; 9 nucleotides match TRBD1. V was clipped by 6 bases and J by 5 bases; unmatched bases: 7. This CDR3 spans 15 amino acids. Germline CDR1 reads MDHEN; CDR2 reads SYDVKM.

This clonotype was counted between two and nine times. The chain combines TRBV6-1 with TRBJ2-3, with D unclear. CDR1 and CDR2 from the germline V gene are MNHNS and SASEGT. V lost 2 bases and J 8 bases, leaving 11 bases between the germline ends. The CDR3 loop spans 13 amino acids. The CDR3 sequence is CASSEWNWGTQYF. DNA for the CDR3: TGTGCCAGCAGTGAATGGAATTGGGGTACGCAGTATTTT.

This clonotype was picked up a small number of times. The chain uses TRBV12-3 or TRBV12-4 and TRBJ2-7; 8 positions match TRBD2. After removal of 3 bases from V and 1 base from J, the junction contained 5 bases not matched to a gene. This CDR3 contains 15 residues. CDR3 bases: TGTGCCAGCAGTTTCCTAGCGGGTAGGTCCTACGAGCAGTACTTC. Protein sequence: CASSFLAGRSYEQYF.

The chain links TRBV5-1 to TRBJ2-7; D is possibly TRBD1 or TRBD2 (5 bases each). The CDR3 contains 15 residues. Germline V gives CDR1 SGHRS, CDR2 YFSETQ. V gave up 1 base and J gave up 3 bases, with 14 bases separating them. CDR3 protein: CASSLWAGTFYEQYF. CDR3 coding DNA: TGCGCCAGCAGCTTGTGGGCAGGGACCTTCTACGAGCAGTACTTC.

This clonotype has just a few counts. The chain combines TRBV11-2 with TRBJ1-2; 7 nucleotides align to TRBD1. Germline assignment: CDR1 SGHAT and CDR2 FQNNGV. This CDR3 comprises 15 residues. The V segment lost 4 bases and the J segment 2 bases; nucleotides outside the gene matches: 7. CDR3 DNA sequence: TGTGCCAGCAGCTCCGGACAGGTTGAGAACTATGGCTACACCTTC. It codes for CASSSGQVENYGYTF.